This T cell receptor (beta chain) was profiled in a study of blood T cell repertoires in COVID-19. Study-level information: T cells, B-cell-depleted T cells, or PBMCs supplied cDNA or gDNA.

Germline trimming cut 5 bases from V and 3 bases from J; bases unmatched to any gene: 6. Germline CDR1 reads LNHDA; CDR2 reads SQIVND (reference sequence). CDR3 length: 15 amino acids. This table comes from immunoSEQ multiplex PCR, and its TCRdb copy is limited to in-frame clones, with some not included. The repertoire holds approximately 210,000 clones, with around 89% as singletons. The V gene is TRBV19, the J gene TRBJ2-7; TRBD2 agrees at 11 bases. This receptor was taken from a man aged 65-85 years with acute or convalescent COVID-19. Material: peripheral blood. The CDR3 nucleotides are TGTGCCAGTAGTCCATTAGCGGGAGGGGACTACGAGCAGTACTTC. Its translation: CASSPLAGGDYEQYF.